A selection of T cell receptor beta chains follows, all from one sample in a study of shared clonotypes between healthy human individuals. Assay used: immunoSEQ multiplex PCR; TCRdb lists only in-frame clones, some missing. The sample records millions of clones, approximately 93% being singletons. What was sequenced was naive CD4+ T cells from PBMCs. The source of these receptors is a man aged 18 to 29 in good health. Some clones in this sample may be carry-over from other donors' samples. Each CDR3 is given without its conserved first and last residue.

cdr3_aa	j_call	v_call
ASSEGGAGWLVSNQPQH	TRBJ1-5	TRBV6-1
ASSLEGFSNEQF	TRBJ2-1	TRBV7-6
ASSSQPYYETQY	TRBJ2-5	TRBV19
ASSTGLAGIVETQY	TRBJ2-5	TRBV19
ASSRRLATDTQY	TRBJ2-3	TRBV18
SAATGLGATQY	TRBJ2-5	TRBV29-1
ASSSRDRGQETQY	TRBJ2-5	TRBV6-5
ASSPGQGGNQPQH	TRBJ1-5	TRBV5-1
ASSLLAVVPSYNEQF	TRBJ2-1	TRBV5-1
ASSFPGGTETQY	TRBJ2-5	TRBV7-9
ASSLMPVNTGELF	TRBJ2-2	TRBV5-4
ASSLRAESYEQY	TRBJ2-7	TRBV27
ASSPGLADFYAQY	TRBJ2-7	TRBV11-2
ASSDRGGGQETQY	TRBJ2-5	TRBV9
ASSYSGGETEAF	TRBJ1-1	TRBV6-6
ASRPTNTGELF	TRBJ2-2	TRBV6-5
ASSFGRSSYEQY	TRBJ2-7	TRBV28
AWTPSLSYEQY	TRBJ2-7	TRBV30
ASTPTAGEGAYEQY	TRBJ2-7	TRBV4-2
ASSLLRSAGGTEAF	TRBJ1-1	TRBV28
ASSPPWDRGTDTQY	TRBJ2-3	TRBV18
ASSVTGGRGYT	TRBJ1-2	TRBV25-1
ASSVQGMPEAF	TRBJ1-1	TRBV28
ASGLAGQETQY	TRBJ2-5	TRBV12-5
VSSGRANTGELF	TRBJ2-2	TRBV2
ASSPEGRERRNEQY	TRBJ2-7	TRBV7-9
ASSLMRERQETQY	TRBJ2-5	TRBV28
ASSLAGGISNYGYT	TRBJ1-2	TRBV7-2
ASSRQGATEKLF	TRBJ1-4	TRBV27
ASSFGGIYSNQPQH	TRBJ1-5	TRBV5-6
ASSSWTGGGNQPQH	TRBJ1-5	TRBV6-6
ASSSFGRESTDTQY	TRBJ2-3	TRBV5-1
AISERVVLAGTDTQY	TRBJ2-3	TRBV10-3
ASSVGRGSSGETQY	TRBJ2-5	TRBV9
ASSPLGLDDTDTQY	TRBJ2-3	TRBV7-2
ASSPSGRYQETQY	TRBJ2-5	TRBV5-6
ASSLWSGENEQF	TRBJ2-1	TRBV7-2
ASSSTGRTDTQY	TRBJ2-3	TRBV5-1
ASSQAGANTGELF	TRBJ2-2	TRBV4-1
ASTRTGLNTEAF	TRBJ1-1	TRBV28
ATGSYEQY	TRBJ2-7	TRBV6-1
ASSRRDRRETQY	TRBJ2-5	TRBV9
ATMIGVTGELF	TRBJ2-2	TRBV2
SALPQGYSYGYT	TRBJ1-2	TRBV29-1
AIRGSAQNEKLF	TRBJ1-4	TRBV10-3
ASSLLAGLTYEQY	TRBJ2-7	TRBV7-2
ASSEQGQGGTGELF	TRBJ2-2	TRBV28
ASSSGGELF	TRBJ2-2	TRBV7-3
ASRKTGEAF	TRBJ1-1	TRBV6-1